This T cell receptor (beta chain) was sequenced in a study of radiotherapy plus CTLA-4 blockade in lung cancer. Study information: Objective responses were documented in 15% to 20% of patients, with disease control in 31%.

Assay used: immunoSEQ multiplex PCR; TCRdb lists only in-frame clones, some missing. This sample has under 65,000 clones, with approximately 82% found just once. Study-level points and caveats: Per reports, early blood T cell clone dynamics, plus interferon-beta, forecast response most strongly.

A remark on this clone: Its target is not known.

Patients in the study, people with chemo-refractory metastatic non-small-cell lung cancer, received focal radiation plus ipilimumab CTLA-4 blockade. The sequences come from peripheral blood, collected from a patient treated with radiotherapy plus ipilimumab. The TCR originated in a human donor with non-small cell lung cancer whose response to radiotherapy plus ipilimumab could not be evaluated.

In DNA, the CDR3 is TGTGCCAGCAGCGTAACTAGCGGGAGTACGTGGTACGAGCAGTACTTC. This sequence encodes CASSVTSGSTWYEQYF. The chain employs TRBV5-6 and TRBJ2-7; 11 bases are shared with TRBD2. Losses at the gene ends were 4 bases for V and 4 bases for J; bases not matched to a gene: 10. The CDR3 has 16 amino acids. The germline V gene encodes CDR1 SGHDT and CDR2 YYEEEE.